This TCR beta chain came from a study of cytomegalovirus exposure and HLA in healthy donors. General study findings and limits: Across donors, most TCRs were seen rarely, yet some public ones were widespread.

About this clone: Its antigen is not known.

The PCR was carried out with 60 Vbeta primers and 13 Jbeta primers. The table came from immunoSEQ multiplex PCR; TCRdb's copy has only in-frame clones and leaves some out. The table has about 130,000 clones, around three quarters seen once. The sequence came from a man in his late teens or twenties in good health and CMV-seronegative. Sequenced input: PBMCs.

The CDR3 sequence: CASSSGTAIHHTF. The CDR3 DNA reads TGTGCCAGTAGCTCCGGGACAGCGATTCACCACACCTTC. J is TRBJ1-2 and V is TRBV19; the match to TRBD1 covers 7 bases. The CDR3 is 13 residues long. The V segment lost 6 bases and the J segment 12 bases; nucleotides outside the gene matches: 13. Looked up from germline, CDR1 is LNHDA and CDR2 is SQIVND (reference sequence).